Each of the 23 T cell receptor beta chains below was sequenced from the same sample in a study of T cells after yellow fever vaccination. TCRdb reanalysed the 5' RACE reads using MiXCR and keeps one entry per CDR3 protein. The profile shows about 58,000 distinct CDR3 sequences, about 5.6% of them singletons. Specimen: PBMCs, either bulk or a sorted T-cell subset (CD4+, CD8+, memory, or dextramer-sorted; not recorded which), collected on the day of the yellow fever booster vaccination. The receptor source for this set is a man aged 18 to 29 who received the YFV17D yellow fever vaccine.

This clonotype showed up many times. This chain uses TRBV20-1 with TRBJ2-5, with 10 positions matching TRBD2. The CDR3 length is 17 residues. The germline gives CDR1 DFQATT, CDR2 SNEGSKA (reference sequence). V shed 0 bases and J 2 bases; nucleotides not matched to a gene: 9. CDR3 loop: CSARDYGFSGGQETQYF. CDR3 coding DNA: TGCAGTGCTAGAGATTACGGTTTTAGCGGGGGGCAAGAGACCCAGTACTTC.

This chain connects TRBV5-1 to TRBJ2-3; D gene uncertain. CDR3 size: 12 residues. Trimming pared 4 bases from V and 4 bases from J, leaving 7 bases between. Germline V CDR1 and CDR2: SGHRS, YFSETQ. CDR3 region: CASSTPSDTQYF. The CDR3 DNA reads TGCGCCAGCAGCACCCCATCAGATACGCAGTATTTT.

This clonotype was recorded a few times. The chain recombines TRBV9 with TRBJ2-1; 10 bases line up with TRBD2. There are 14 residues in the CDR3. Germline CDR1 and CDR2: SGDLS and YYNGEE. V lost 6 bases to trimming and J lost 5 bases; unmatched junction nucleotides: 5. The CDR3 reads CASNLAGDNNEQFF. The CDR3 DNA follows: TGTGCCAGCAACCTAGCGGGGGACAACAATGAGCAGTTCTTC.

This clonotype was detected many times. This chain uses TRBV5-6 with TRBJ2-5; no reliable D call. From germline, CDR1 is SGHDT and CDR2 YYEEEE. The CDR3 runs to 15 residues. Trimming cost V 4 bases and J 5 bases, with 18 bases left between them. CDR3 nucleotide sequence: TGTGCCAGCAGCCAACCGGGCCAAGAGTGGGAGACCCAGTACTTC. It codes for CASSQPGQEWETQYF.

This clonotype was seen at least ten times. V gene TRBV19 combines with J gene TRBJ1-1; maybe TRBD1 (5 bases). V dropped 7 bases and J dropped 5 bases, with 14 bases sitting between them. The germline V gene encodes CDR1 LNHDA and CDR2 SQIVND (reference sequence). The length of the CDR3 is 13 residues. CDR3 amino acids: CASTWQGDTEAFF. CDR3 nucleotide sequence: TGTGCCAGTACCTGGCAGGGCGATACTGAAGCTTTCTTT. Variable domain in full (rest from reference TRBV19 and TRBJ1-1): DGGITQSPKYLFRKEGQNVTLSCEQNLNHDAMYWYRQDPGQGLRLIYYSQIVNDFQKGDIAEGYSVSREKKESFPLTVTSAQKNPTAFYLCASTWQGDTEAFFGQGTRLTVV.

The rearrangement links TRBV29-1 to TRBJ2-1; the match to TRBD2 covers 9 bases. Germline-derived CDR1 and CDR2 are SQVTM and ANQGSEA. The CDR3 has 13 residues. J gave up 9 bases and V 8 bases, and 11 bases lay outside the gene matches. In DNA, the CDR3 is TGCAGCCAACCGGGCGGGGGGGCCGGTGAGCAGTTCTTC. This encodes CSQPGGGAGEQFF.

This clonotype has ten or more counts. CDR3 loop: CASSPGLALTDTQYF. CDR3 DNA sequence: TGTGCCAGCAGTCCGGGACTAGCCCTCACAGATACGCAGTATTTT. The J gene is TRBJ2-3, the V gene TRBV27; 9 nucleotides agree with TRBD2. With 5 bases clipped from V and 2 bases from J, the junction kept 5 bases outside the gene matches. The CDR3 contains 15 residues. Germline CDR1 MNHEY, CDR2 SMNVEV (reference sequence).

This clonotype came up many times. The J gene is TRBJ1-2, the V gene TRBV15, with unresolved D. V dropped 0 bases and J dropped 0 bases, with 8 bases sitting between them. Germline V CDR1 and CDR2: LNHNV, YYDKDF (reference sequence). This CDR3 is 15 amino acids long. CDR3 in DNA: TGTGCCACCAGCAGAGATCTTGGGACTAACTATGGCTACACCTTC. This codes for CATSRDLGTNYGYTF.

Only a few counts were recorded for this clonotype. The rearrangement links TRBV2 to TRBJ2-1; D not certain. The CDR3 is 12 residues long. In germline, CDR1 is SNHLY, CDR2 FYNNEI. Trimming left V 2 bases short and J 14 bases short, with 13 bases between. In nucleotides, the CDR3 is TGTGCCAGCAGTGAAAGGCTAGGCGAGAAGTTCTTC. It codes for CASSERLGEKFF.

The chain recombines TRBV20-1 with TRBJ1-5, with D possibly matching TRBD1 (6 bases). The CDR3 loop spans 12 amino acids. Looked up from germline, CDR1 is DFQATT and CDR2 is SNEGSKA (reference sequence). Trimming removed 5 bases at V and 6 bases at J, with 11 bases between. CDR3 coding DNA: TGCAGTGCTTCGGGACAACGTCAGCCCCAGCATTTT. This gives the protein CSASGQRQPQHF.

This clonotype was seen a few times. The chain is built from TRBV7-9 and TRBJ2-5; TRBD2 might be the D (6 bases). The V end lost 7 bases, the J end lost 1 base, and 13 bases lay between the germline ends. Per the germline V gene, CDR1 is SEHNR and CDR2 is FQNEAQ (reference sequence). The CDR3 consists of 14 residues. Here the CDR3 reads CASTPREIQETQYF. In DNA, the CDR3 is TGTGCCAGCACCCCCCGGGAGATCCAAGAGACCCAGTACTTC.

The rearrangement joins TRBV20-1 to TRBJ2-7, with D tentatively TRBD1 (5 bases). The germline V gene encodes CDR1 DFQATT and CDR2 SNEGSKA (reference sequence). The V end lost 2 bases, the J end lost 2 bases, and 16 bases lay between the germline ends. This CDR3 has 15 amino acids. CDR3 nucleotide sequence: TGCAGTGCTAGAATCGGCGTGACAGACACCTACGAGCAGTACTTC. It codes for CSARIGVTDTYEQYF.

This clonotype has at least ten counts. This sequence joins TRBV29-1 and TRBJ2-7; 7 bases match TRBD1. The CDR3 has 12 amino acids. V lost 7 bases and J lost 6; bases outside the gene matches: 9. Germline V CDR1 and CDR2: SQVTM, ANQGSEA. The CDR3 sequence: CSAADRWGEQYF. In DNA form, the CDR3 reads TGCAGCGCTGCGGACAGGTGGGGCGAGCAGTACTTC.

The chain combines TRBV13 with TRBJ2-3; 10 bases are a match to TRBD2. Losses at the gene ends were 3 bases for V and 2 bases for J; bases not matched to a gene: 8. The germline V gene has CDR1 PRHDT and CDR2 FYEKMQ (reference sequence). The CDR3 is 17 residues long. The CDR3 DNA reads TGTGCCAGCAGCTTCCCCCTAGCGGGGGCCCTCACAGATACGCAGTATTTT. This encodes CASSFPLAGALTDTQYF. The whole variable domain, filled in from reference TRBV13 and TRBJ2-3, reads AAGVIQSPRHLIKEKRETATLKCYPIPRHDTVYWYQQGPGQDPQFLISFYEKMQSDKGSIPDRFSAQQFSDYHSELNMSSLELGDSALYFCASSFPLAGALTDTQYFGPGTRLTVL.

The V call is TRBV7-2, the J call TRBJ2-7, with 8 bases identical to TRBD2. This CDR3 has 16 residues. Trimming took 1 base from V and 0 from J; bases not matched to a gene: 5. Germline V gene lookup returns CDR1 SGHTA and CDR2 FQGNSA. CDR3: CASSLGGGGSSYEQYF. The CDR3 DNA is TGTGCCAGCAGCTTAGGAGGCGGGGGGAGCTCCTACGAGCAGTACTTC.

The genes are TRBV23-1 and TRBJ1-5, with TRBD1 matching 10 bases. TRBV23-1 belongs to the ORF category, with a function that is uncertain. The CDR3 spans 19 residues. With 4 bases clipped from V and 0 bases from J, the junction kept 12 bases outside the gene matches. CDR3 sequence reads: CASSPDRDRGFYSNQPQHF. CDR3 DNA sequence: TGCGCCAGCAGTCCGGACCGGGACAGGGGATTTTATAGCAATCAGCCCCAGCATTTT.

The CDR3 region is CAIRGLVGKTQYF. As DNA, the CDR3 is TGTGCCATCAGGGGACTAGTGGGAAAGACCCAGTACTTC. J is TRBJ2-5 and V is TRBV10-3; 8 nucleotides match TRBD2. Germline assignment: CDR1 ENHRY and CDR2 SYGVKD. The ends lost 6 bases at V and 6 bases at J; junction bases unmatched: 6. The CDR3 runs 13 residues.

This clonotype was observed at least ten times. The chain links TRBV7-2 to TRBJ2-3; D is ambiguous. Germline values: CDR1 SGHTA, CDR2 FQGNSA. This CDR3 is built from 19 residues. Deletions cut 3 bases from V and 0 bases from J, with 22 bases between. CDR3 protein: CASSFLGWADTFSTDTQYF. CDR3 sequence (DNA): TGTGCCAGCAGCTTTTTAGGTTGGGCTGACACTTTTAGCACAGATACGCAGTATTTT.

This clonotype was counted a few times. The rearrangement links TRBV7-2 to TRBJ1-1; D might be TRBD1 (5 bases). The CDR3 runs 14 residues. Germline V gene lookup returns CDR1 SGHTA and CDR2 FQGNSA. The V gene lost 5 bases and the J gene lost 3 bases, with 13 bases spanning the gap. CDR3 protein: CASSPSGWDTEAFF. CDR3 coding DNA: TGTGCCAGCAGCCCGTCAGGGTGGGACACTGAAGCTTTCTTT.

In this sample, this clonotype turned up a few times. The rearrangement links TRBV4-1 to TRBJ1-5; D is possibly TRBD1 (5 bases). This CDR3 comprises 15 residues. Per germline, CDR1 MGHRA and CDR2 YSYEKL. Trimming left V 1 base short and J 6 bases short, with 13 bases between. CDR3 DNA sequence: TGCGCCAGCAGCCAAGGCGTTGGGGGTAGTCAGCCCCAGCATTTT. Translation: CASSQGVGGSQPQHF.

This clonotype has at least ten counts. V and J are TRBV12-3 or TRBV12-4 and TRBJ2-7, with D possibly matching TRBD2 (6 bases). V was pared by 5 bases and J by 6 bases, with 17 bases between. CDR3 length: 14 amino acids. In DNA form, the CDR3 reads TGTGCCAGCAGTGCCGGGAGCTCCCGAACCGAGCAGTACTTC. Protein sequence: CASSAGSSRTEQYF.

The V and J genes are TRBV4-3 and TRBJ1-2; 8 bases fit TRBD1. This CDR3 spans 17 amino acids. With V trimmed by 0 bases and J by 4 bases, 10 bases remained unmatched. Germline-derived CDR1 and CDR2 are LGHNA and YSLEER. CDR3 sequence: CASSQDSQGASLYGYTF. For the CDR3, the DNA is TGCGCCAGCAGCCAAGATTCCCAGGGGGCCAGCCTCTATGGCTACACCTTC.

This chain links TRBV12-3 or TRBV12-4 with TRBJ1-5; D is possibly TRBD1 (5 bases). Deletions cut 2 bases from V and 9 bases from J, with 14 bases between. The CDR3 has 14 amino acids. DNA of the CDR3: TGTGCCAGCAGTTTACCCGGGACCCCTGGGCCCCAGCATTTT. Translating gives CASSLPGTPGPQHF.